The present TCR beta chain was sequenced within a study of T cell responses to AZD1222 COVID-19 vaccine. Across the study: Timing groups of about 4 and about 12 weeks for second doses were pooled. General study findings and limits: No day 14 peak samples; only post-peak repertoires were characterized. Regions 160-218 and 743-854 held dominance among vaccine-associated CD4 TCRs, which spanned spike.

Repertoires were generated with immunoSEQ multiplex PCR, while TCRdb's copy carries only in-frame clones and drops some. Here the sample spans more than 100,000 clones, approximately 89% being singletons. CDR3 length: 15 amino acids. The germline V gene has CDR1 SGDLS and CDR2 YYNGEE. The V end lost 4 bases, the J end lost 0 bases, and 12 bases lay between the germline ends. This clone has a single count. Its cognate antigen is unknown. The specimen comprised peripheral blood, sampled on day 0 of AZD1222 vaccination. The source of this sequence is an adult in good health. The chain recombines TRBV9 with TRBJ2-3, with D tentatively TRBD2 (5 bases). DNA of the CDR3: TGTGCCAGCAGCCCCGGGGTAGTCAGCACAGATACGCAGTATTTT. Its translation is CASSPGVVSTDTQYF.